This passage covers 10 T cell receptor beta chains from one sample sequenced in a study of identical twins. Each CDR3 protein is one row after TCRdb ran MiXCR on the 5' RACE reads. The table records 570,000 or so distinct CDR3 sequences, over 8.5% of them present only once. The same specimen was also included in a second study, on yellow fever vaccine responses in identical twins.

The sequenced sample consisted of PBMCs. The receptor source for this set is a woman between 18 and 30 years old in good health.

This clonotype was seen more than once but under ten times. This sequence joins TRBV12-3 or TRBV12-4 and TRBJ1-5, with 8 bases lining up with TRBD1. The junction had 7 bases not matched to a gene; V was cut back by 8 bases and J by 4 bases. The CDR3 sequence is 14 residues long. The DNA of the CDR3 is TGTGCCAGCGCGGTTGGGACAGGTAATCAGCCCCAGCATTTT. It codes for CASAVGTGNQPQHF.

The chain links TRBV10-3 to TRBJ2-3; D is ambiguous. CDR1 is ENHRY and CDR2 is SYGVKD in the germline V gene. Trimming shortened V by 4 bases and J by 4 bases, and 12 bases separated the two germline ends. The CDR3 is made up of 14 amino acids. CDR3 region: CAISVDLSADTQYF. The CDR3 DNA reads TGTGCCATCAGTGTTGATTTAAGCGCAGATACGCAGTATTTT.

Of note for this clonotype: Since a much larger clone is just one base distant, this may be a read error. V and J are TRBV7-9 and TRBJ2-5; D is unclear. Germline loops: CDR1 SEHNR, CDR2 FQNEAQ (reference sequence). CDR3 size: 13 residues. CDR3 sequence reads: CASSPRSQETQNF. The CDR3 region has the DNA TGTGCCAGCAGCCCGAGATCTCAAGAGACCCAGAACTTC.

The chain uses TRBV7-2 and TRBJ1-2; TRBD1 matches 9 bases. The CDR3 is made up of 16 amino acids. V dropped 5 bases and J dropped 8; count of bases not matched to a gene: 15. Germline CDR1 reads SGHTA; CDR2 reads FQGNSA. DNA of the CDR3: TGTGCCAGCAGCCGAGTAGGGACAGGGATTAGGGGCGGCTACACCTTC. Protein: CASSRVGTGIRGGYTF.

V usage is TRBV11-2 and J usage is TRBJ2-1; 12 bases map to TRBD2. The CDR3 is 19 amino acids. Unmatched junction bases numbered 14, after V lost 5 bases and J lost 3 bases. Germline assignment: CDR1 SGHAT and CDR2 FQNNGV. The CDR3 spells CASSVQFLAGGPFYNEQFF. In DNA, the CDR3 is TGTGCCAGCAGCGTTCAGTTTCTAGCGGGGGGGCCGTTCTACAATGAGCAGTTCTTC.

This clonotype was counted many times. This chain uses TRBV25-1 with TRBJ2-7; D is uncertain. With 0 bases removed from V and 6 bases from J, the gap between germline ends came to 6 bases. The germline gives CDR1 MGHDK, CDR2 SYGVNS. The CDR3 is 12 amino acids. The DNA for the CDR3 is TGTGCCAGCAGTGAATATAGAAGCGAGCAGTACTTC. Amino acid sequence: CASSEYRSEQYF.

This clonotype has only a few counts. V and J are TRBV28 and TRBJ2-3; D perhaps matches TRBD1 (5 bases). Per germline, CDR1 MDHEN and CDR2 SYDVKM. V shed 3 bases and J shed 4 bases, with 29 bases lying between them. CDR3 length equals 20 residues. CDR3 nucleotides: TGTGCCAGCAGTTTCCCGACCCCGCCGTCCCGAAGGGGAAGCCCAGATACGCAGTATTTT. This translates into CASSFPTPPSRRGSPDTQYF. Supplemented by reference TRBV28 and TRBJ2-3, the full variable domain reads DVKVTQSSRYLVKRTGEKVFLECVQDMDHENMFWYRQDPGLGLRLIYFSYDVKMKEKGDIPEGYSVSREKKERFSLILESASTNQTSMYLCASSFPTPPSRRGSPDTQYFGPGTRLTVL.

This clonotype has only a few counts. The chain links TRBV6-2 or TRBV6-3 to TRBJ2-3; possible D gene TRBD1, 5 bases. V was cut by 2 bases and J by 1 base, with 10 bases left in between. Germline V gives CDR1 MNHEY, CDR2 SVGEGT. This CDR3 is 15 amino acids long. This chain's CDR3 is CASSYQGRGTDTQYF. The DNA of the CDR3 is TGTGCCAGCAGTTACCAGGGCCGGGGCACAGATACGCAGTATTTT.

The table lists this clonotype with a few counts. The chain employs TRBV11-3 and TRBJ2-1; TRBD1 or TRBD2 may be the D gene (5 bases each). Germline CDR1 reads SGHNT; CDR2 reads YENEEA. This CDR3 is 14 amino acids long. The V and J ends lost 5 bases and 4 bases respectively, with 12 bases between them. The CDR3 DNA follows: TGTGCCAGCAGCCCGGGACCATTGTACAATGAGCAGTTCTTC. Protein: CASSPGPLYNEQFF.

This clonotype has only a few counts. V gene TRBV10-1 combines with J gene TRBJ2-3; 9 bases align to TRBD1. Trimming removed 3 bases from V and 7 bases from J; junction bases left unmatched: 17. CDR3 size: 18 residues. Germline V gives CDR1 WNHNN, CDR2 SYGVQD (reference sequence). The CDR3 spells CASSEAKPGTGYKHTQYF. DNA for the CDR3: TGCGCCAGCAGTGAAGCAAAACCCGGGACAGGGTACAAACATACGCAGTATTTT.